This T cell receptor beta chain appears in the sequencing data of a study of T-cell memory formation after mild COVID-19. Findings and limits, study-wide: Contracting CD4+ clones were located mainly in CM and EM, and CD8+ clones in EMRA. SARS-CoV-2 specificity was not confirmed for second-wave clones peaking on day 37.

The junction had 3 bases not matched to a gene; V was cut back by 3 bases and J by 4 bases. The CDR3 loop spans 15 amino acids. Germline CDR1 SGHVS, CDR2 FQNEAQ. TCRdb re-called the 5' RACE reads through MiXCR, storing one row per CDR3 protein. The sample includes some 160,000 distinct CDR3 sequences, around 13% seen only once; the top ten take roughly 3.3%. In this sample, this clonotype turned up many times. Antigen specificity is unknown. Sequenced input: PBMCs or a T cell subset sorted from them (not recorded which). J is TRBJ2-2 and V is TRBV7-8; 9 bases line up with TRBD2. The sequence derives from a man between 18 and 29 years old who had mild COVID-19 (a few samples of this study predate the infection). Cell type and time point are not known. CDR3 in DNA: TGTGCCAGCAGCTTGCGGGGGGGAATCACCGGGGAGCTGTTTTTT. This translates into CASSLRGGITGELFF. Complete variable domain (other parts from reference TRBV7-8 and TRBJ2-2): GAGVSQSPRYKVAKRGQDVALRCDPISGHVSLFWYQQALGQGPEFLTYFQNEAQLDKSGLPSDRFFAERPEGSVSTLKIQRTQQEDSAVYLCASSLRGGITGELFFGEGSRLTVL.